Shown below are 20 T cell receptor beta chains from a single sample sequenced in a study of cytomegalovirus exposure and HLA in healthy donors (dated 2017 in TCRdb). The method was the immunoSEQ multiplex PCR assay. The multiplex PCR relied on a mix of 60 forward primers for TCR Vbeta segments and 13 reverse primers for TCR Jbeta segments. The clones in this table, taken by TCRdb from immuneACCESS, are in-frame only. Not every clone is retained; where verified, under half of the shortfall comes from an unresolved V gene, and the cause of the rest is unknown. The sample table records 100,000 to 150,000 clones; roughly 74% of these occur just once. Of the sample, around 5.5% is held by the ten largest clones. Sequencing was done on a sample of PBMCs. The receptor source for this set is a woman between 45 and 65 years old in good health and CMV-seropositive.

The chain combines TRBV4-2 with TRBJ1-1; 8 nucleotides line up with TRBD1. The CDR3 is 16 amino acids. Germline V CDR1 and CDR2: LGHNA, YNFKEQ. With 2 bases clipped from V and 8 bases from J, the junction kept 13 bases outside the gene matches. The CDR3 reads CASSQTGTGDLNEAFF. The CDR3 DNA is TGTGCCAGCAGCCAAACCGGGACAGGAGATCTGAACGAAGCTTTCTTT.

The chain uses TRBV6-6 and TRBJ2-3; tentatively, D is TRBD1 (6 bases). CDR1 is MNHNY, CDR2 SVGAGI, per germline (reference sequence). Trimming took 2 bases from V and 6 from J, leaving 12 bases between them. There are 14 residues in the CDR3. Here the CDR3 reads CASSYNREPDTQYF. DNA of the CDR3: TGTGCCAGCAGTTACAACAGGGAACCCGATACGCAGTATTTT.

The V call is TRBV18, the J call TRBJ2-1; 10 nucleotides match TRBD1. The junction had 5 bases not matched to a gene; V was cut back by 5 bases and J by 7 bases. The V gene's germline CDR1 is KGHSH and CDR2 LQKENI. The CDR3 has 14 residues. The CDR3 DNA follows: TGTGCCAGCTCAGTCGGGACAGGGGAGAATGAGCAGTTCTTC. Its protein product is CASSVGTGENEQFF.

In DNA form, the CDR3 reads TGCGCCAGCAGCTTGGGAAGGCCCGGGTTCTCCTACGAGCAGTACTTC. Translated, it gives CASSLGRPGFSYEQYF. V gene TRBV5-1 combines with J gene TRBJ2-7; D unclear. Germline-derived CDR1 and CDR2 are SGHRS and YFSETQ. The ends were cut back, 0 bases at V and 0 bases at J, with 13 bases in the middle. The CDR3 length is 16 residues.

The chain employs TRBV7-2 and TRBJ1-3; 7 nucleotides agree with TRBD1. Looked up from germline, CDR1 is SGHTA and CDR2 is FQGNSA. CDR3 length equals 16 residues. V gave up 5 bases and J gave up 0 bases; unmatched junction bases: 7. The CDR3 nucleotides read TGTGCCAGCAGCATCCGGGACAGAATCTCTGGAAACACCATATATTTT. Protein sequence: CASSIRDRISGNTIYF.

The gene calls are TRBV6-1 and TRBJ2-2; possible D gene TRBD1, 5 bases. V gave up 3 bases and J gave up 7 bases, with 9 bases separating them. Germline V gene sequence: CDR1 MNHNS, CDR2 SASEGT. The length of the CDR3 is 13 residues. Here the CDR3 DNA reads TGTGCCAGCAGTGACAGGGCAGGCGGGGAGCTGTTTTTT. Translation gives CASSDRAGGELFF.

Points on this clone: Germline and junction disagree at one end, which may indicate a read error. V usage is TRBV7-9 and J usage is TRBJ2-1, with D perhaps TRBD2 (6 bases). CDR1 and CDR2 from the germline V gene are SEHNR and FQNEAQ (reference sequence). The CDR3 extends over 16 amino acids. CDR3 region: CASSLGGMGRGGEQFF. Written as DNA, the CDR3 is TGTGCTAGCAGCTTAGGTGGGATGGGGCGGGGAGGAGAGCAGTTCTTC.

The chain carries TRBV19 and TRBJ2-1; 8 bases line up with TRBD2. This CDR3 is built from 13 residues. The V and J ends lost 7 bases and 9 bases, in that order; junction bases with no gene match: 8. CDR1 is LNHDA and CDR2 is SQIVND in the germline V gene (reference sequence). DNA for the CDR3: TGTGCCAGTACCCAGCGGGGGAAGGGTGAGCAGTTCTTC. The encoded protein is CASTQRGKGEQFF.

This clone was counted a few times. V and J are TRBV19 and TRBJ1-3, with 8 nucleotides matching TRBD1. Per germline, CDR1 LNHDA and CDR2 SQIVND (reference sequence). Trimming took 5 bases from V and 2 from J; bases not matched to a gene: 5. The CDR3 has 15 residues. CDR3 nucleotide sequence: TGTGCCAGTAGTGTAAGACAGGGGACTGGAAACACCATATATTTT. It encodes CASSVRQGTGNTIYF.

This clone was seen only a few times. The chain has TRBV5-4 and TRBJ2-2, with a weak D call TRBD1 (6 bases). Trimming took off 4 bases at V and 1 base at J, with 11 bases between the two ends. CDR1 is SGHNT, CDR2 YYREEE, per germline (reference sequence). This CDR3 is 15 amino acids long. CDR3 bases: TGTGCCAGCAGCCCGGACAGAAGGAACACCGGGGAGCTGTTTTTT. As protein: CASSPDRRNTGELFF.

V gene TRBV5-1 combines with J gene TRBJ1-2, with D maybe TRBD1 (6 bases). The CDR3 runs 14 residues. From germline, CDR1 is SGHRS and CDR2 YFSETQ. The V gene lost 2 bases and the J gene lost 2 bases, with 10 bases spanning the gap. CDR3 residues: CASSLGTGNYGYTF. The CDR3, as DNA: TGCGCCAGCAGCTTAGGAACAGGGAACTATGGCTACACCTTC.

The V and J genes are TRBV5-4 and TRBJ1-2, with 7 positions matching TRBD1. CDR3 length equals 13 residues. In germline, CDR1 is SGHNT, CDR2 YYREEE (reference sequence). J lost 8 bases, V lost 2 bases, and 6 bases had no gene match. The CDR3 nucleotides read TGTGCCAGCAGCTTACAAGGGGGCGACGGCTACACCTTC. It yields the protein CASSLQGGDGYTF. The entire variable domain, with the rest obtained from reference TRBV5-4 and TRBJ1-2, is as follows: ETGVTQSPTHLIKTRGQQVTLRCSSQSGHNTVSWYQQALGQGPQFIFQYYREEENGRGNFPPRFSGLQFPNYSSELNVNALELDDSALYLCASSLQGGDGYTFGSGTRLTVV.

The chain links TRBV2 to TRBJ2-5; 8 nucleotides align to TRBD2. V was clipped by 7 bases and J by 5 bases; unmatched bases: 0. The CDR3 covers 11 residues. CDR1 and CDR2 from the germline V gene are SNHLY and FYNNEI. CDR3 sequence: CASTGGETQYF. The DNA for the CDR3 is TGTGCCAGCACGGGGGGGGAGACCCAGTACTTC. Looking up the rest from reference TRBV2 and TRBJ2-5 gives the full variable domain: EPEVTQTPSHQVTQMGQEVILRCVPISNHLYFYWYRQILGQKVEFLVSFYNNEISEKSEIFDDQFSVERPDGSNFTLKIRSTKLEDSAMYFCASTGGETQYFGPGTRLLVL.

This chain connects TRBV7-9 to TRBJ1-5; possible D gene TRBD1, 6 bases. Looked up from germline, CDR1 is SEHNR and CDR2 is FQNEAQ (reference sequence). Trimming removed 5 bases at V and 6 bases at J, with 23 bases between. The CDR3 is 17 residues long. The CDR3 spells CASSPSTPTGKGQPQHF. CDR3 nucleotides: TGTGCCAGCAGCCCATCCACACCAACAGGGAAGGGTCAGCCCCAGCATTTT.

This clone showed up just once. The rearrangement links TRBV5-6 to TRBJ1-6; D might be TRBD1 (5 bases). V dropped 0 bases and J dropped 8 bases, with 12 bases sitting between them. The V gene's germline CDR1 is SGHDT and CDR2 YYEEEE. There are 15 residues in the CDR3. The DNA for the CDR3 is TGTGCCAGCAGCTTGGGTGCCCGGGGGGATTCACCCCTCCACTTT. As protein: CASSLGARGDSPLHF. The full variable domain, rest sourced from reference TRBV5-6 and TRBJ1-6, is DAGVTQSPTHLIKTRGQQVTLRCSPKSGHDTVSWYQQALGQGPQFIFQYYEEEERQRGNFPDRFSGHQFPNYSSELNVNALLLGDSALYLCASSLGARGDSPLHFGNGTRLTVT.

The genes are TRBV5-1 and TRBJ2-5; D is unclear. The germline gives CDR1 SGHRS, CDR2 YFSETQ. The V and J ends lost 6 bases and 7 bases respectively, with 10 bases between them. The CDR3 is 11 residues long. The CDR3 protein is CASMSYGTQYF. For the CDR3, the DNA is TGCGCCAGCATGAGTTACGGGACCCAGTACTTC.

This rearrangement joins TRBV9 to TRBJ2-2; D not resolved. Germline lookup yields CDR1 SGDLS and CDR2 YYNGEE. Trimming left V 0 bases short and J 3 bases short, with 6 bases between. The CDR3 extends over 14 amino acids. The CDR3 loop is CASSVVADTGELFF. The CDR3 nucleotides read TGTGCCAGCAGCGTAGTTGCGGACACCGGGGAGCTGTTTTTT.

Regarding this clone: Other DNA variants within this sample encode the same CDR3. This rearrangement joins TRBV5-1 to TRBJ2-7; 9 bases agree with TRBD1. J was trimmed by 2 bases and V by 4 bases; bases with no gene match: 7. CDR3 size: 15 residues. Germline-derived CDR1 and CDR2 are SGHRS and YFSETQ. CDR3 bases: TGCGCCAGCAGCCCGGGGACAGGGATTACCTACGAGCAGTACTTC. Protein sequence: CASSPGTGITYEQYF.

This clone came up once. CDR3 residues: CASSPGQYSNQPQHF. CDR3 DNA sequence: TGCGCCAGCAGCCCCGGACAGTATAGCAATCAGCCCCAGCATTTT. V is TRBV5-1 and J is TRBJ1-5; D possibly corresponds to TRBD1 (6 bases). Germline CDR1 is SGHRS and CDR2 is YFSETQ. This CDR3 contains 15 residues. Trimming shortened V by 4 bases and J by 0 bases, and 11 bases separated the two germline ends.

Written as DNA, the CDR3 is TGTGCCAGCAGCTTAGAACGAACATCACCCCTCCACTTT. It encodes CASSLERTSPLHF. The V gene is TRBV11-2, the J gene TRBJ1-6; D gene unclear. The germline V gene encodes CDR1 SGHAT and CDR2 FQNNGV. V was trimmed by 0 bases and J by 10 bases, leaving 7 bases between them. CDR3 size: 13 residues.